This entry features one T cell receptor beta chain sequence. Assay used: immunoSEQ multiplex PCR; TCRdb lists only in-frame clones, some missing. The repertoire holds some 300,000 clones, around 88% seen once, with approximately 7% in the top ten. This sample is part of a study of blood T cell repertoires in COVID-19. From germline, CDR1 is SEHNR and CDR2 FQNEAQ (reference sequence). V lost 11 bases, J lost 5 bases, and 8 bases stayed unmatched. This CDR3 has 12 amino acids. The rearrangement links TRBV7-9 to TRBJ2-5; 7 bases map to TRBD2. This TCR came from a woman aged 25 to 39 who had recovered from COVID-19. The sample was peripheral blood. In nucleotides, the CDR3 is TGTGCCGTCTCGGGGGGTATGGAGACCCAGTACTTC. It yields the protein CAVSGGMETQYF.